The clone carrying this T cell receptor beta chain was seen many times. Antigen: not known. The sample is drawn from a study of regulatory T cells in long-lasting Graves disease. Study outcomes and limitations: Persistent Graves' patients showed reduced TCR diversity versus newly diagnosed patients.

Germline V gives CDR1 SGHNT, CDR2 YENEEA. The CDR3 is made up of 15 amino acids. The ends were cut back, 3 bases at V and 0 bases at J, with 9 bases in the middle. Sample time point: newly diagnosed GD, antithyroid drugs for less than 3 months. PBMC-extracted RNA yielded the TCR library. Sequencing libraries for TCR beta were prepared with iRepertoire HTBI primers and Arm-PCR of CDR3 regions. One entry per CDR3 protein, called by TCRdb with MiXCR from the multiplex PCR reads. This table has over 500,000 distinct CDR3 sequences, roughly 15% appearing once. A further study also used this sample, focusing on T cells in Graves' hyperthyroidism and ophthalmopathy. As reported in that work: In making diagnoses, clinical symptoms, serum thyroxine and TRAb, thyroid ultrasound and orbital computed tomography were all used.

V gene TRBV11-3 combines with J gene TRBJ1-3, with TRBD1 as a possible D gene (5 bases). This receptor was obtained from a woman in her 30s with Graves disease. The sample here was peripheral blood mononuclear cells (PBMCs), taken at new diagnosis, from a patient treated with antithyroid drugs. CDR3: CASSFDSGSGNTIYF. The CDR3 bases are TGTGCCAGCAGCTTCGACAGCGGCTCTGGAAACACCATATATTTT.